This is a list of T cell receptor beta chains from one sample in a study of human T cells and chemical hapten exposure. TCRdb reprocessed the RACE reads with MiXCR, giving one entry per CDR3 protein. The profile shows about 270,000 distinct CDR3 sequences, almost 8% of them singletons. The specimen comprised whole blood, sampled in connection with sensitization to the hapten diphenylcyclopropenone (DPC). These receptors were obtained from a man between 18 and 35 years old with alopecia areata. Some clones in this sample may be carry-over from other donors' samples. Each CDR3 is given with its conserved first and last residue.

>TRBJ2-1|TRBV4-3
CASSPSESSYNEQFF
>TRBJ1-2|TRBV4-2
CASSPTQGTNYGYTF
>TRBJ2-7|TRBV6-2/TRBV6-3
CASSFRILYEQYF
>TRBJ2-7|TRBV28
CASSFFGDRSYEQYF
>TRBJ1-1|TRBV5-1
CASSWGTGNTEAFF
>TRBJ1-2|TRBV12-3/TRBV12-4
CASRSSNRVNYGYTF
>TRBJ1-2|TRBV6-5
CASSYRTGGPYGYTF
>TRBJ2-1|TRBV14
CASSQADRAFYNEQFF
>TRBJ2-4|TRBV5-6
CASSPTDRGYKKNIQYF
>TRBJ1-4|TRBV5-1
CASTSGDRDEKLFF
>TRBJ1-1|TRBV29-1
CSAQGLMNTEAFF
>TRBJ1-1|TRBV25-1
CASSDVYTEAFF
>TRBJ1-2|TRBV5-6
CASSLAGGREYGYTF
>TRBJ2-1|TRBV5-1
CASRDRGYNEQFF
>TRBJ1-1|TRBV7-3
CASSLTAGKGTEAFF
>TRBJ1-3|TRBV7-9
CASSREGTGRGTIYF
>TRBJ1-1|TRBV12-3/TRBV12-4
CASGDRLLGTLNTEAFF
>TRBJ2-7|TRBV29-1
CSVLRGLAGGSYEQYF
>TRBJ1-5|TRBV21-1
CASSRFNQPQHF
>TRBJ2-4|TRBV7-2
CASSFIQGKNIQYF
>TRBJ1-1|TRBV6-2/TRBV6-3
CASSYRVEAFF
>TRBJ2-2|TRBV2
CASIAGLAPGELFF
>TRBJ2-1|TRBV10-3
CAISGGAYNEQFF
>TRBJ2-3|TRBV7-2
CASRFVPEADTQYF
>TRBJ1-1|TRBV12-3/TRBV12-4
CASSFVGGSNTEAFF
>TRBJ2-3|TRBV15
CATSRASGATYSPKPVTDTQYF
>TRBJ1-1|TRBV6-5
CASRPSGSSTEAFF
>TRBJ1-1|TRBV12-5
CASGFYGTEAFF
>TRBJ1-1|TRBV10-3
CAIRTGRTEAFF
>TRBJ1-1|TRBV7-3
CASTSLFRALNTEAFF
>TRBJ2-1|TRBV29-1
CSVILAALSYNEQFF
>TRBJ2-2|TRBV7-6
CASSARYRDRTNRELFF
>TRBJ2-1|TRBV29-1
CSASAWQGDEQFF
>TRBJ2-6|TRBV4-1
CASTISMTVSGANVLTF
>TRBJ1-4|TRBV28
CASRQVGEGWEKLFF
>TRBJ1-6|TRBV12-3/TRBV12-4
CASSFGDNSPLHF
>TRBJ1-2|TRBV20-1
CSARDITAYGYTF
>TRBJ1-1|TRBV6-2/TRBV6-3
CASYRAQGTEAFF
>TRBJ2-7|TRBV20-1
CSAPDSTYEQYF
>TRBJ1-1|TRBV4-1
CASSQEGVMTRSSNMNTEAFF
>TRBJ1-2|TRBV6-5
CASTRTGDGYTF
>TRBJ1-5|TRBV2
CASYSVGQPQHF
>TRBJ1-1|TRBV6-5
CASSYSDRGDTEAFF
>TRBJ2-2|TRBV6-4
CASSVTNEGELFF
>TRBJ2-2|TRBV5-1
CASSLRTSENTGELFF
>TRBJ1-1|TRBV27
CASSRVTNTEAFF
>TRBJ1-1|TRBV11-2
CASSLGDRGHEAFF
>TRBJ1-3|TRBV2
CASRWDRGSSGNTIYF
>TRBJ1-1|TRBV20-1
CSARDPWTGLYTEAFF
>TRBJ2-6|TRBV27
CASSAERSSGANVLTF